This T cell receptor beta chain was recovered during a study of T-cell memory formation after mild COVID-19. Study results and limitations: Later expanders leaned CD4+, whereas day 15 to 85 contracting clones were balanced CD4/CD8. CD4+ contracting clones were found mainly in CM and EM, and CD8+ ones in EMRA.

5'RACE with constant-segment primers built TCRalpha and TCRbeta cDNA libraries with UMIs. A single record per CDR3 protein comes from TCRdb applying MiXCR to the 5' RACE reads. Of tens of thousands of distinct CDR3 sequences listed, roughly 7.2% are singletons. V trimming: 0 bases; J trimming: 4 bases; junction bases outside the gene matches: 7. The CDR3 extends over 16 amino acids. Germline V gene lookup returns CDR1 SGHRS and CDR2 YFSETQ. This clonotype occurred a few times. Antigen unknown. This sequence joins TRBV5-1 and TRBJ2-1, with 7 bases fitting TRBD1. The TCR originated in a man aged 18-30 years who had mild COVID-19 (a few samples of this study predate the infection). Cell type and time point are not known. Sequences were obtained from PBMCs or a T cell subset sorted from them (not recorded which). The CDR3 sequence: CASSLGDRDIYNEQFF. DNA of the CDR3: TGCGCCAGCAGCTTGGGGGACAGAGATATATACAATGAGCAGTTCTTC.